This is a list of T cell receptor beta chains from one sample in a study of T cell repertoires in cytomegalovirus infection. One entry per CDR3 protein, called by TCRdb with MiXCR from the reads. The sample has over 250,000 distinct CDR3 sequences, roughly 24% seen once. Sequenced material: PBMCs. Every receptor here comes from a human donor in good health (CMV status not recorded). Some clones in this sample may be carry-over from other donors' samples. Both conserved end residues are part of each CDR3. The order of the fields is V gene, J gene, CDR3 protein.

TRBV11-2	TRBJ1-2	CASSLDVGMSGYTF
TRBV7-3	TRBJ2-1	CASSRSSGGDYNEQFF
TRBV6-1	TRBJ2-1	CASSYGSSGGNEQFF
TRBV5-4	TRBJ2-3	CASSLGQGMDTQYF
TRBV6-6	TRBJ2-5	CASRDTSVAETQYF
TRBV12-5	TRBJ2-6	CASGSVQTILSGANVLTF
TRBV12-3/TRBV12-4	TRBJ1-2	CASSLERSPYGYTF
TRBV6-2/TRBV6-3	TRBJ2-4	CASSYSSEAKNIQYF
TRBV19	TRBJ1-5	CASSAPPGTGVPSNQPQHF
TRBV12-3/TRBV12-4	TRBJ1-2	CASSFGLGGYTF
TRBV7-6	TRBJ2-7	CASSTKAGENYEQYF
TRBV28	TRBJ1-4	CASSLSGTQIGKLFF
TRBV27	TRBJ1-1	CASSLNQGARAFF
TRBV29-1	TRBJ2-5	CSVETGGLAGDLETQYF
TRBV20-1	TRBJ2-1	CSASRTGTSSYNEQFF
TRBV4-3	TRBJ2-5	CASSQEGTSGKETQYF
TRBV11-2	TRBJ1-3	CASSQGGVTIYF
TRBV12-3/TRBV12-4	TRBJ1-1	CASSVGENTEAFF
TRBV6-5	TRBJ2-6	CASSYSTSGANVLTF
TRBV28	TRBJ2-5	CASRGSGGKETQYF
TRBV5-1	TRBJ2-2	CASSNDRANTGELFF
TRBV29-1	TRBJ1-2	CSVGRVTGVATF
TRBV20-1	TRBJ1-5	CSARDPNQPQHF
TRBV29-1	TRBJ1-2	CSFDTNYGYTF
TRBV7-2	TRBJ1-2	CASSVHRDRGRLYGYTF
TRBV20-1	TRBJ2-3	CSASITAGYTDTQYF
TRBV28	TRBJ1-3	CASSPTGTGASNTIYF
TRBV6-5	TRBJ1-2	CASRNGQGAVGYTF
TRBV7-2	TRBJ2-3	CASSGGPPDTQYF
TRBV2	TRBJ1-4	CASGGGNLNEKLFF
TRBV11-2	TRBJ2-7	CASSLSVGYYEQYF
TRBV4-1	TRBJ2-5	CASSQEARTGSSQTQYF
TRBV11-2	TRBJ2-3	CASSSMGRGASTDTQYF
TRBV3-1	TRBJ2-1	CASSPSPGLLTEQFF
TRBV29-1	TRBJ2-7	CSVGPRGVYEQYF
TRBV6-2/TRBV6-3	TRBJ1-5	CASSYARDSPQHF
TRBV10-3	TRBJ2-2	CAISDRGDTGELFF
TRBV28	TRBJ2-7	CASSQPQGPVSSYEQYF
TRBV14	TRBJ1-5	CASSRGGAEGKPQHF
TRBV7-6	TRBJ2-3	CASSLGGRDTQYF
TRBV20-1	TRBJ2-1	CSALGGLKYNEQFF
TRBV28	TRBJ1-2	CASSRDRGLVGYTF
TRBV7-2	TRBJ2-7	CASSLEGTFLYEQYF
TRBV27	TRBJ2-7	CASSPSWAYEQYF
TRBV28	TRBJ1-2	CASLARVSGGYTF
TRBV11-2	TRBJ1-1	CASSSDVNTEAFF
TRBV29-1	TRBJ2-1	CSVGVSGFGEQFF
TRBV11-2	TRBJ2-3	CASSQTGTGGDTQYF
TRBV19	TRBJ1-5	CASRSSWWSNQPQHF
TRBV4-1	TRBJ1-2	CASSQAIGDYGYTF
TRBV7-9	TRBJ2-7	CASRTSGGLEQYF
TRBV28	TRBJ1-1	CATQTGVSTEAFF
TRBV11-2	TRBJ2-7	CASSLGDPGRPSSYEQYF
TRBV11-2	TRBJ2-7	CASSLVARGVDEQYF